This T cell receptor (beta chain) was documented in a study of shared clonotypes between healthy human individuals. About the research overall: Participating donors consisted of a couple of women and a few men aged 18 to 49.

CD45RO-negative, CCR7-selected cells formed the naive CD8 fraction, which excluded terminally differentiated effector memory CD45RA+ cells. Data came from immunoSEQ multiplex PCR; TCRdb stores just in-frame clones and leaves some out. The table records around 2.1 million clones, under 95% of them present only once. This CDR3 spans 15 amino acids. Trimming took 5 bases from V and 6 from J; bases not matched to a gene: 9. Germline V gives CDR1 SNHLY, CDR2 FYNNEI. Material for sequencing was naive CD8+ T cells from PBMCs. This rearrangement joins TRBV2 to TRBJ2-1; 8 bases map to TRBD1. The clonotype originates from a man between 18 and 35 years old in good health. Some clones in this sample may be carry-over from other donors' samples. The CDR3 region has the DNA TGTGCCAGCAGTTCAGGGGGCCTATCTGGCAATGAGCAGTTCTTC. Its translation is CASSSGGLSGNEQFF.